The 9 T cell receptor beta chains reported below all come from one sample, sequenced in a study of T cell changes during pregnancy in multiple sclerosis. The table came from immunoSEQ multiplex PCR; TCRdb's copy has only in-frame clones and leaves some out. In the table there are about 100,000 clones, approximately 94% of which are singletons. Sequencing was performed on peripheral blood, taken in the second trimester of pregnancy. The receptors derive from a female donor with multiple sclerosis, enrolled in a pregnancy study.

J is TRBJ2-1 and V is TRBV7-3; perhaps TRBD2 as D (6 bases). The CDR3 has 15 amino acids. The germline gives CDR1 SGHTA, CDR2 FQGTGA. V was shortened by 0 bases and J by 7 bases, with 13 bases between the two germline ends. CDR3 region: CASSLTFLAQNEQFF. For the CDR3, the DNA is TGTGCCAGCAGCTTAACGTTCCTAGCGCAGAATGAGCAGTTCTTC.

V is TRBV10-3 and J is TRBJ2-5; a possible D gene is TRBD1 (6 bases). The CDR3 is made up of 12 amino acids. The V end lost 11 bases, the J end lost 4 bases, and 14 bases lay between the germline ends. In germline, CDR1 is ENHRY, CDR2 SYGVKD. CDR3 residues: CASQGVGETQYF. As DNA, the CDR3 is TGTGCCTCACAGGGAGTGGGAGAGACCCAGTACTTC.

DNA for the CDR3: TGCGCCAGCAGCCAAGATCTGGGGCGGAACACTGAAGCTTTCTTT. Amino acids: CASSQDLGRNTEAFF. V usage is TRBV4-1 and J usage is TRBJ1-1; perhaps TRBD1 as D (5 bases). Per germline, CDR1 MGHRA and CDR2 YSYEKL. Trimming removed 0 bases from V and 1 base from J, with 9 bases in between. This CDR3 is 15 amino acids long.

V usage is TRBV18 and J usage is TRBJ2-1, with D possibly TRBD2 on 6 matching bases. Germline CDR1 is KGHSH and CDR2 is LQKENI. The length of the CDR3 is 16 residues. The ends were cut back, 3 bases at V and 0 bases at J, with 12 bases in the middle. The CDR3 region has the DNA TGTGCCAGCTCACCGGGACTCCCCAGCTCCTACAATGAGCAGTTCTTC. Protein product: CASSPGLPSSYNEQFF.

The CDR3 protein is CASSKGGSQTDTQYF. CDR3 DNA: TGTGCCAGCTCAAAGGGCGGGAGTCAGACAGATACGCAGTATTTT. J is TRBJ2-3 and V is TRBV18, with 7 bases lining up with TRBD2. J gave up 3 bases and V 5 bases, and 8 bases lay outside the gene matches. The CDR3 length is 15 residues. Germline V gene lookup returns CDR1 KGHSH and CDR2 LQKENI.

This clone showed up just once. This chain connects TRBV6-1 to TRBJ2-2, with D possibly matching TRBD2 (5 bases). Germline V gene data show CDR1 as MNHNS and CDR2 as SASEGT. The V and J ends lost 10 bases and 0 bases respectively, with 12 bases between them. There are 14 residues in the CDR3. The CDR3 nucleotides are TGTGCCACTCTACGGGGAGCGAACACCGGGGAGCTGTTTTTT. The encoded protein is CATLRGANTGELFF.

The CDR3 reads CASRQGGYEQYF. The CDR3 coding sequence is TGTGCCAGCAGACAGGGGGGCTACGAGCAGTACTTC. The rearrangement uses TRBV11-2 and TRBJ2-7; 8 bases fit TRBD1. V lost 6 bases, J lost 3 bases, and 1 base stayed unmatched. The CDR3 covers 12 residues. Germline assignment: CDR1 SGHAT and CDR2 FQNNGV.

The chain has TRBV10-3 and TRBJ2-2; D possibly corresponds to TRBD2 (5 bases). The V end lost 10 bases, the J end lost 3 bases, and 9 bases lay between the germline ends. Germline V gene lookup returns CDR1 ENHRY and CDR2 SYGVKD. This CDR3 has 12 amino acids. CDR3 nucleotide sequence: TGTGCCACGGGGTATGACACCGGGGAGCTGTTTTTT. Encoded protein: CATGYDTGELFF.

The genes are TRBV6-5 and TRBJ1-1, with TRBD1 identical over 10 bases. In germline, CDR1 is MNHEY, CDR2 SVGAGI. The junction had 6 bases not matched to a gene; V was cut back by 6 bases and J by 5 bases. The CDR3 length is 14 residues. The CDR3 DNA follows: TGTGCCAGCAGGGGACCGGGACAGGGGACTGAAGCTTTCTTT. Protein: CASRGPGQGTEAFF.